This is a list of T cell receptor beta chains from one sample in a study of CD8 T cells in ankylosing spondylitis. TCRdb redid the calling of the 5' RACE reads with MiXCR, one entry per CDR3 protein. The sample lists some 140,000 distinct CDR3 sequences, over 9.5% seen once, with approximately 4% in the top ten. Sequencing was carried out using blood, either unsorted or a sorted T cell fraction (not recorded which). The receptors were gathered from a female donor with ankylosing spondylitis or in good health (not recorded which). CDR3s include the opening cysteine and the closing phenylalanine or tryptophan. The order of the fields is CDR3 protein, CDR3 DNA, J gene, V gene, D gene, clone size. D genes are given only for firm matches. Size tells how often a clone was seen (once, few, many) or the class of an expanded clone, and some rows leave it out.

CAIRIAGNTDTQYF	TGTGCCATCAGGATAGCGGGAAATACAGATACGCAGTATTTT	TRBJ2-3	TRBV10-3	TRBD2	few
CSSSEEDTQYF	TGCAGTTCGTCAGAAGAAGATACGCAGTATTTT	TRBJ2-3	TRBV29-1	.	many
CASRSMDTQYF	TGCGCCAGCAGAAGTATGGATACGCAGTATTTT	TRBJ2-3	TRBV5-1	.	many
CASSRQGRTYEQYF	TGTGCCAGCAGTCGACAGGGTCGCACCTACGAGCAGTACTTC	TRBJ2-7	TRBV27	TRBD1	.
CSAGRASPDTQYF	TGCAGTGCCGGACGAGCGTCTCCAGATACGCAGTATTTT	TRBJ2-3	TRBV20-1	.	many
CASEAGTGITGELFF	TGCGCCAGCGAGGCCGGGACAGGGATAACCGGGGAGCTGTTTTTT	TRBJ2-2	TRBV5-1	TRBD1	many
CASSLLRDEQYF	TGTGCCAGCAGCTTATTGCGGGACGAGCAGTACTTC	TRBJ2-7	TRBV7-8	.	many
CASSPLAETGELFF	TGTGCCAGCTCACCGTTAGCAGAAACCGGGGAGCTGTTTTTT	TRBJ2-2	TRBV18	.	few
CASSLYSYEQYF	TGTGCCAGCAGTTTATACTCCTACGAGCAGTACTTC	TRBJ2-7	TRBV28	.	many
CASRRTSGATGELFF	TGCGCCAGCAGACGGACTAGCGGGGCGACCGGGGAGCTGTTTTTT	TRBJ2-2	TRBV5-1	TRBD2	many
CAWSAYVPSSNQPQHF	TGTGCCTGGAGTGCCTACGTCCCGAGCAGCAATCAGCCCCAGCATTTT	TRBJ1-5	TRBV30	.	many
CASSFTYEQYF	TGTGCCAGCAGCTTTACCTACGAGCAGTACTTC	TRBJ2-7	TRBV7-2	.	many
CASSPRVGYGYTF	TGTGCCAGCAGCCCTCGGGTCGGATATGGCTACACCTTC	TRBJ1-2	TRBV12-3/TRBV12-4	.	many
CASSRTRNEQYF	TGTGCCAGCAGTCGGACAAGGAATGAGCAGTACTTC	TRBJ2-7	TRBV12-3/TRBV12-4	.	many
CASSPLMQGGYTF	TGCGCCAGCAGTCCGCTGATGCAGGGTGGCTACACCTTC	TRBJ1-2	TRBV5-1	.	many
CASKPTGGETQYF	TGTGCCAGCAAACCGACAGGGGGTGAGACCCAGTACTTC	TRBJ2-5	TRBV12-3/TRBV12-4	TRBD1	many
CASRAGQGGNQPQHF	TGTGCCAGCAGGGCGGGACAGGGCGGGAATCAGCCCCAGCATTTT	TRBJ1-5	TRBV2	TRBD1	few
CASSLGAGALLETQYF	TGTGCCAGCAGCTTAGGGGCAGGGGCCCTTTTGGAGACCCAGTACTTC	TRBJ2-5	TRBV7-9	.	few
CASSHGQGNSPLHF	TGCGCCAGCAGCCACGGACAGGGGAATTCACCCCTCCACTTT	TRBJ1-6	TRBV5-1	TRBD1	many
CAISESMAVADTQYF	TGTGCCATCAGTGAGTCGATGGCGGTGGCAGATACGCAGTATTTT	TRBJ2-3	TRBV10-3	.	many
CASSLITSGTYNEQFF	TGTGCCAGCAGTTTAATTACTAGCGGTACCTACAATGAGCAGTTCTTC	TRBJ2-1	TRBV28	TRBD2	many
CSARRGLGNQPQHF	TGCAGTGCCCGTCGGGGTTTGGGCAATCAGCCCCAGCATTTT	TRBJ1-5	TRBV20-1	.	many
CASSRTGKHNEQFF	TGTGCCAGCAGTCGGACAGGGAAGCACAATGAGCAGTTCTTC	TRBJ2-1	TRBV7-3	TRBD1	many
CSVEDFPRNTEAFF	TGCAGCGTTGAAGATTTTCCGAGAAACACTGAAGCTTTCTTT	TRBJ1-1	TRBV29-1	.	many
CTGSYKRLTDTQYF	TGTACCGGCAGTTATAAGCGGCTCACAGATACGCAGTATTTT	TRBJ2-3	TRBV6-5	.	.
CASSFGTDYEQYF	TGTGCCAGCAGTTTTGGAACGGACTACGAGCAGTACTTC	TRBJ2-7	TRBV12-3/TRBV12-4	.	many
CASTIRESADQPQHF	TGTGCCAGCACCATAAGGGAGTCAGCGGATCAGCCCCAGCATTTT	TRBJ1-5	TRBV12-3/TRBV12-4	.	many
CASSFSDPNTEAFF	TGTGCCAGCAGTTTTTCGGATCCTAACACTGAAGCTTTCTTT	TRBJ1-1	TRBV12-3/TRBV12-4	.	.
CASSLGRGSYNEQFF	TGTGCCAGCAGTCTCGGAAGGGGCTCCTACAATGAGCAGTTCTTC	TRBJ2-1	TRBV28	.	many
CASSSDRYGYTF	TGTGCCAGCAGTTCGGACCGCTATGGCTACACCTTC	TRBJ1-2	TRBV12-3/TRBV12-4	.	many
CASTLGPFNEQFF	TGTGCCAGCACCCTGGGGCCGTTCAATGAGCAGTTCTTC	TRBJ2-1	TRBV7-9	.	many
CSARPDAGQGLMNTEAFF	TGCAGTGCTAGGCCAGATGCGGGACAGGGATTAATGAACACTGAAGCTTTCTTT	TRBJ1-1	TRBV20-1	TRBD1	few
CASRPPIALSGYTF	TGTGCCAGCAGACCACCTATTGCCCTGAGCGGCTACACCTTC	TRBJ1-2	TRBV28	.	many
CSVEETVGYEQYF	TGCAGCGTTGAGGAGACGGTTGGCTACGAGCAGTACTTC	TRBJ2-7	TRBV29-1	.	many
CSARSGGADTEAFF	TGCAGTGCTAGGTCAGGGGGCGCGGACACTGAAGCTTTCTTT	TRBJ1-1	TRBV20-1	TRBD1	.
CASSWGLASNTGELFF	TGCGCCAGCAGCTGGGGACTAGCGTCGAACACCGGGGAGCTGTTTTTT	TRBJ2-2	TRBV5-1	TRBD2	many
CASSPPGGSGNEQFF	TGTGCCAGCTCACCACCCGGAGGAAGTGGCAATGAGCAGTTCTTC	TRBJ2-1	TRBV18	.	many
CASSLNPGGVYNEQFF	TGTGCCAGCAGCTTAAATCCGGGGGGGGTTTACAATGAGCAGTTCTTC	TRBJ2-1	TRBV7-3	TRBD2	many
CSGFPGGEGFNNEQFF	TGCAGCGGCTTCCCGGGGGGGGAGGGATTTAACAATGAGCAGTTCTTC	TRBJ2-1	TRBV29-1	TRBD2	many
CASWRDSYEQYF	TGTGCCAGCTGGAGGGACAGCTACGAGCAGTACTTC	TRBJ2-7	TRBV28	.	.
CSAERRETQYF	TGCAGTGCGGAACGACGGGAGACCCAGTACTTC	TRBJ2-5	TRBV20-1	.	many
CASKSTGPWDTQYF	TGTGCCAGCAAATCGACAGGGCCGTGGGATACGCAGTATTTT	TRBJ2-3	TRBV7-2	TRBD1	many
CASSLEDPYEQYF	TGTGCCAGCAGTTTGGAGGATCCCTACGAGCAGTACTTC	TRBJ2-7	TRBV6-2/TRBV6-3	.	many
CSAGGTGQNQPQHF	TGCAGTGCCGGAGGGACAGGACAAAATCAGCCCCAGCATTTT	TRBJ1-5	TRBV20-1	TRBD1	many
CASSLDGLPYEQYF	TGCGCCAGCAGCTTGGATGGACTCCCCTACGAGCAGTACTTC	TRBJ2-7	TRBV5-1	.	many
CASSAPGGGAETQYF	TGTGCCAGCAGCGCTCCGGGCGGGGGGGCGGAGACCCAGTACTTC	TRBJ2-5	TRBV5-5	TRBD2	many
CASSKGGTSGRTEQFF	TGTGCCAGCAGCAAAGGGGGGACTAGCGGGAGGACTGAGCAGTTCTTC	TRBJ2-1	TRBV21-1	.	many
CASTWGVREQFF	TGTGCCAGCACCTGGGGGGTTCGGGAGCAGTTCTTC	TRBJ2-1	TRBV5-6	.	many
CASSRGSSGKRNTQYF	TGTGCCAGCAGTCGGGGGTCTAGCGGGAAGAGGAATACGCAGTATTTT	TRBJ2-3	TRBV6-2/TRBV6-3	TRBD2	many
CASSLWGQASPLHF	TGTGCCAGCAGCTTGTGGGGACAGGCTTCACCCCTCCACTTT	TRBJ1-6	TRBV5-5	TRBD1	many
CASSRDQRTINF	TGTGCCAGCAGCCGGGATCAACGCACTATTAACTTC	TRBJ2-7	TRBV9	.	many
CASSKTGNNQPQHF	TGTGCCAGCTCAAAAACCGGGAACAATCAGCCCCAGCATTTT	TRBJ1-5	TRBV18	.	.